These 29 T cell receptor beta chains originate from one sample sequenced in a study of OX40 agonist ivuxolimab in advanced cancers. The repertoire was sequenced with immunoSEQ multiplex PCR; TCRdb's copy has only in-frame clones and lacks some. The repertoire holds tens of thousands of clones, with roughly 84% as singletons. The source was CD4+ or CD8+ T cells sorted from blood, collected in a trial of the OX40 agonist ivuxolimab. The receptor source for this set is an adult with an advanced solid tumor such as melanoma, head and neck, liver or kidney cancer.

J is TRBJ1-2 and V is TRBV28, with TRBD1 matching 7 bases. Germline V gives CDR1 MDHEN, CDR2 SYDVKM. V shed 7 bases and J 5 bases; nucleotides not matched to a gene: 10. The CDR3 length is 14 residues. CDR3 loop: CASTLGTELYGYTF. The CDR3 bases are TGTGCCAGCACCCTGGGGACAGAACTTTATGGCTACACCTTC.

The V call is TRBV11-1, the J call TRBJ2-3; D may be TRBD1 (5 bases). The V gene's germline CDR1 is SGHAT and CDR2 FQDESV (reference sequence). The CDR3 has 18 amino acids. V lost 4 bases to trimming and J lost 0 bases, with 20 bases between them. The CDR3 spells CASSSQGLFPRSTDTQYF. The CDR3 nucleotides are TGTGCCAGCAGCTCCCAGGGTCTCTTTCCTCGTAGCACAGATACGCAGTATTTT.

The chain uses TRBV2 and TRBJ1-2; no definite D call. The CDR3 is made up of 15 amino acids. Germline V gives CDR1 SNHLY, CDR2 FYNNEI. With 3 bases removed from V and 0 bases from J, the gap between germline ends came to 11 bases. CDR3 residues: CASSEIRRANYGYTF. The CDR3 DNA reads as TGTGCCAGCAGTGAGATTCGCAGAGCTAACTATGGCTACACCTTC.

The V gene is TRBV7-6, the J gene TRBJ2-7; the D gene is possibly TRBD1 (6 bases). The ends were cut back, 5 bases at V and 2 bases at J, with 10 bases in the middle. The germline V gene encodes CDR1 SGHVS and CDR2 FNYEAQ. The CDR3 runs 13 residues. The CDR3 sequence: CASSEGQTYEQYF. The CDR3, as DNA: TGTGCCAGCAGCGAAGGACAGACCTACGAGCAGTACTTC.

This chain connects TRBV28 to TRBJ1-6, with D uncertain. Trimming took 6 bases from V and 6 from J, leaving 3 bases between them. This CDR3 region has 11 residues. Germline loops: CDR1 MDHEN, CDR2 SYDVKM. CDR3 amino acids: CASSTNSPLHF. The CDR3 nucleotides read TGTGCCAGCAGCACTAATTCACCCCTCCACTTT.

The chain's CDR3 is CASSQDLGADGYTF. CDR3 nucleotide sequence: TGCGCCAGCAGCCAAGATCTCGGCGCCGATGGCTACACCTTC. The chain employs TRBV4-3 and TRBJ1-2; D is uncertain. Trimming shortened V by 0 bases and J by 6 bases, and 11 bases separated the two germline ends. The CDR3 has 14 amino acids. Germline V gene data show CDR1 as LGHNA and CDR2 as YSLEER.

This clone has a single count. V is TRBV11-3 and J is TRBJ2-5; TRBD2 is a possible D gene (7 bases). Germline values: CDR1 SGHNT, CDR2 YENEEA. The V gene lost 5 bases and the J gene lost 5 bases, with 15 bases spanning the gap. This CDR3 is 14 amino acids long. CDR3: CASSHVGGQETQYF. DNA of the CDR3: TGTGCCAGCAGCCACGTGGGGGGGCAGGAGACCCAGTACTTC. Drawing the rest from reference TRBV11-3 and TRBJ2-5, the complete variable domain is EAGVVQSPRYKIIEKKQPVAFWCNPISGHNTLYWYLQNLGQGPELLIRYENEEAVDDSQLPKDRFSAERLKGVDSTLKIQPAELGDSAVYLCASSHVGGQETQYFGPGTRLLVL.

Worth noting for this clone: At one of its ends the junction is not consistent with the germline gene, which may arise from a read error. The chain links TRBV7-9 to TRBJ1-4, with D uncertain. This CDR3 comprises 14 residues. In germline, CDR1 is SEHNR, CDR2 FQNEAQ (reference sequence). CDR3 in amino acids: CAVRPGSTNEKLFF. The CDR3 coding sequence is TGTGCCGTCCGACCGGGGTCCACTAACGAAAAACTGTTTTTT.

V and J are TRBV29-1 and TRBJ2-3; D not resolved. CDR1 and CDR2 from the germline V gene are SQVTM and ANQGSEA. This CDR3 spans 13 amino acids. Trimming took off 5 bases at V and 3 bases at J, with 12 bases between the two ends. The CDR3 loop reads CSVSRRGTDTQYF. The CDR3 nucleotides read TGCAGCGTTTCCAGAAGAGGAACAGATACGCAGTATTTT.

This chain connects TRBV5-1 to TRBJ2-3, with 9 bases lining up with TRBD1. The germline V gene has CDR1 SGHRS and CDR2 YFSETQ. The CDR3 has 16 residues. V lost 6 bases and J lost 2; bases outside the gene matches: 10. This CDR3 reads CASTRGGQGFTDTQYF. DNA for the CDR3: TGCGCCAGCACCCGGGGTGGACAGGGGTTCACAGATACGCAGTATTTT.

The chain uses TRBV7-9 and TRBJ1-1; D gene ambiguous. The CDR3 is made up of 13 amino acids. Trimming left V 1 base short and J 3 bases short, with 6 bases between. Germline-derived CDR1 and CDR2 are SEHNR and FQNEAQ (reference sequence). The CDR3 nucleotides read TGTGCCAGCAGCTTAGGGTGGGACACTGAAGCTTTCTTT. Encoded protein: CASSLGWDTEAFF.

The chain uses TRBV5-6 and TRBJ2-7; D is undetermined. The CDR3 extends over 11 amino acids. The germline V gene encodes CDR1 SGHDT and CDR2 YYEEEE. Between the trimmed V and J ends, which lost 2 bases and 7 bases, there was a span of 7 bases. CDR3 in DNA: TGTGCCAGCAGCTTAGGACGGGAGCAGTACTTC. Protein product: CASSLGREQYF. Supplemented by reference TRBV5-6 and TRBJ2-7, the full variable domain reads DAGVTQSPTHLIKTRGQQVTLRCSPKSGHDTVSWYQQALGQGPQFIFQYYEEEERQRGNFPDRFSGHQFPNYSSELNVNALLLGDSALYLCASSLGREQYFGPGTRLTVT.

The gene calls are TRBV7-9 and TRBJ1-2; possibly TRBD1 for D (6 bases). Germline V CDR1 and CDR2: SEHNR, FQNEAQ (reference sequence). The V gene lost 5 bases and the J gene lost 5 bases, with 18 bases spanning the gap. The CDR3 sequence is 15 residues long. This chain's CDR3 is CASSVTRGTIYGYTF. The CDR3 DNA reads TGTGCCAGCAGCGTTACCCGGGGGACAATATATGGCTACACCTTC.

The chain carries TRBV7-9 and TRBJ1-2; TRBD1 is a possible D gene (5 bases). This CDR3 is 14 amino acids long. The V gene lost 1 base and the J gene lost 8 bases, with 14 bases spanning the gap. Looked up from germline, CDR1 is SEHNR and CDR2 is FQNEAQ (reference sequence). This chain's CDR3 is CASSLESASGGYTF. In nucleotides, the CDR3 is TGTGCCAGCAGCTTAGAATCCGCTTCAGGGGGCTACACCTTC.

V and J are TRBV28 and TRBJ1-2, with D perhaps matching TRBD1 (6 bases). The V end was cut by 5 bases, the J end by 7 bases, with 20 bases between. The CDR3 covers 15 residues. Germline V gives CDR1 MDHEN, CDR2 SYDVKM. CDR3 DNA: TGTGCCAGCAGTCCCTACCCCACAGGGAAAGGTGGCTACACCTTC. Its translation is CASSPYPTGKGGYTF.

The chain couples TRBV30 to TRBJ1-5; TRBD1 is a possible D gene (5 bases). The CDR3 totals 16 residues. Germline lookup yields CDR1 GTSNPN and CDR2 SVGIG (reference sequence). Trimming pared 0 bases from V and 0 bases from J, leaving 12 bases between. The CDR3: CAWSVFGTVSNQPQHF. Written as DNA, the CDR3 is TGTGCCTGGAGTGTATTCGGGACCGTTAGCAATCAGCCCCAGCATTTT.

V is TRBV4-2 and J is TRBJ2-7; D unclear. Germline V gives CDR1 LGHNA, CDR2 YNFKEQ. The CDR3 runs 15 residues. Trimming removed 0 bases at V and 0 bases at J, with 9 bases between. The CDR3 sequence: CASSQETFSSYEQYF. CDR3 bases: TGTGCCAGCAGCCAAGAAACTTTCAGCTCCTACGAGCAGTACTTC.

The chain combines TRBV11-3 with TRBJ2-1, with TRBD2 matching over 9 bases. Trimming removed 1 base from V and 2 bases from J; junction bases left unmatched: 0. The CDR3 runs to 15 residues. The germline CDR1 and CDR2 sequences are SGHNT and YENEEA. The CDR3 DNA is TGTGCCAGCAGCTTAGGGACTAGCGCCTACAATGAGCAGTTCTTC. Translating it yields CASSLGTSAYNEQFF.

V and J are TRBV10-3 and TRBJ1-3; D might be TRBD1 (5 bases). V was trimmed by 7 bases and J by 3 bases, leaving 13 bases between them. This CDR3 region has 14 residues. CDR1 is ENHRY and CDR2 is SYGVKD in the germline V gene. The DNA for the CDR3 is TGTGCCATCACCCCGGGGCAGAATGGAAACACCATATATTTT. Amino acid sequence: CAITPGQNGNTIYF.

The J gene is TRBJ2-7, the V gene TRBV19; D remains ambiguous. V lost 2 bases and J lost 3, with 8 bases in between. The germline CDR1 and CDR2 sequences are LNHDA and SQIVND (reference sequence). The CDR3 spans 13 residues. This chain's CDR3 is CASSITYSYEQYF. In nucleotides, the CDR3 is TGTGCCAGTAGTATAACGTACAGCTACGAGCAGTACTTC.

The rearrangement joins TRBV5-5 to TRBJ2-7; 8 bases agree with TRBD1. V trimming: 4 bases; J trimming: 1 base; junction bases outside the gene matches: 10. In germline, CDR1 is SGHKS, CDR2 YYEKEE (reference sequence). The CDR3 contains 16 residues. CDR3 DNA: TGTGCCAGCAGCGCACCGGGACAGGTGACGTCCTACGAGCAGTACTTC. Protein: CASSAPGQVTSYEQYF.

The rearrangement joins TRBV6-5 to TRBJ2-7, with no clear D. Looked up from germline, CDR1 is MNHEY and CDR2 is SVGAGI. Trimming took 3 bases from V and 1 from J, leaving 7 bases between them. The CDR3 runs 13 residues. CDR3 loop: CASSYAISYEQYF. In DNA, the CDR3 is TGTGCCAGCAGTTATGCGATTTCCTACGAGCAGTACTTC.

As regards this clone: This same CDR3 is encoded by further DNA sequences in the sample. The chain uses TRBV6-1 and TRBJ1-1; no reliable D call. This CDR3 contains 13 residues. With 3 bases removed from V and 0 bases from J, the gap between germline ends came to 5 bases. Germline lookup yields CDR1 MNHNS and CDR2 SASEGT. The CDR3 here is CASSDPLNTEAFF. The DNA of the CDR3 is TGTGCCAGCAGTGATCCATTGAACACTGAAGCTTTCTTT.

The chain links TRBV7-2 to TRBJ2-2; the D is unclear. CDR3 length: 14 residues. Germline V gives CDR1 SGHTA, CDR2 FQGNSA. Trimming took off 1 base at V and 7 bases at J, with 10 bases between the two ends. The CDR3 sequence is CASSLDRASGELFF. The CDR3 nucleotides are TGTGCCAGCAGCTTAGATAGGGCAAGCGGGGAGCTGTTTTTT.

The V call is TRBV7-9, the J call TRBJ2-1, with TRBD1 matching over 8 bases. V lost 5 bases, J lost 12 bases, and 12 bases stayed unmatched. There are 14 residues in the CDR3. CDR1 is SEHNR and CDR2 is FQNEAQ in the germline V gene (reference sequence). CDR3 amino acids: CASSHPDRGVWQFF. In nucleotides, the CDR3 is TGTGCCAGCAGCCATCCTGACAGGGGAGTCTGGCAGTTCTTC. Full variable domain (missing parts from reference TRBV7-9 and TRBJ2-1): DTGVSQNPRHKITKRGQNVTFRCDPISEHNRLYWYRQTLGQGPEFLTYFQNEAQLEKSRLLSDRFSAERPKGSFSTLEIQRTEQGDSAMYLCASSHPDRGVWQFFGPGTRLTVL.

J is TRBJ1-2 and V is TRBV7-2, with D unclear. Germline values: CDR1 SGHTA, CDR2 FQGNSA. The CDR3 has 15 amino acids. Trimming took 5 bases from V and 4 from J, leaving 17 bases between them. The CDR3 protein is CASSPAGSPSYGYTF. The CDR3 DNA reads as TGTGCCAGCAGCCCCGCAGGCTCCCCAAGCTATGGCTACACCTTC. Based on the CDR3 plus reference TRBV7-2 and TRBJ1-2, the full variable domain is GAGVSQSPSNKVTEKGKDVELRCDPISGHTALYWYRQSLGQGLEFLIYFQGNSAPDKSGLPSDRFSAERTGGSVSTLTIQRTQQEDSAVYLCASSPAGSPSYGYTFGSGTRLTVV.

This rearrangement joins TRBV6-1 to TRBJ2-5; the match to TRBD2 covers 11 bases. Germline CDR1 MNHNS, CDR2 SASEGT. The CDR3 extends over 17 amino acids. J gave up 5 bases and V 4 bases, and 12 bases lay outside the gene matches. The CDR3 DNA is TGTGCCAGCAGTGGCAGACTAGCGGGGCTCGTCATGGAGACCCAGTACTTC. Protein: CASSGRLAGLVMETQYF.

The chain combines TRBV6-6 with TRBJ1-1, with 8 bases lining up with TRBD1. The CDR3 is made up of 13 amino acids. Germline V gene sequence: CDR1 MNHNY, CDR2 SVGAGI (reference sequence). V dropped 2 bases and J dropped 8; count of bases not matched to a gene: 4. CDR3 in DNA: TGTGCCAGCAGTTACGCAGGGGGCGGAGAAGCTTTCTTT. This translates into CASSYAGGGEAFF.

About this clone itself: A read error may explain this, as a much larger clone is one base away. This sample includes further DNA sequences coding for the same CDR3. This sequence joins TRBV11-3 and TRBJ2-3; D gene ambiguous. There are 14 residues in the CDR3. V was trimmed by 2 bases and J by 0 bases, leaving 6 bases between them. In germline, CDR1 is SGHNT, CDR2 YENEEA. CDR3 DNA sequence: TGTGCCAGCAGCTTAACAGCTAGCACAGATACGCAGTATTTT. Its translation: CASSLTASTDTQYF.